This passage covers 6 T cell receptor beta chains from one sample sequenced in a study of beta chain features in type 1 diabetes. Expressed TCRB transcripts were sequenced, since all the RNA that had been isolated was reverse transcribed. TCRdb keeps only in-frame clones here, not all; method: immunoSEQ multiplex PCR. The sample has a few hundred thousand clones; about 15% are singletons. The specimen was naive CD4+ T cells from blood. The receptors derive from a woman between 18 and 29 years old in good health.

This clone has a handful of counts. The chain uses TRBV28 and TRBJ2-2, with D uncertain. Trimming removed 4 bases at V and 2 bases at J, with 5 bases between. CDR3 size: 13 residues. Germline assignment: CDR1 MDHEN and CDR2 SYDVKM. In DNA form, the CDR3 reads TGTGCCAGCAGTTACTCAAACACCGGGGAGCTGTTTTTT. It specifies CASSYSNTGELFF. Full variable domain (remainder filled in from reference TRBV28 and TRBJ2-2): DVKVTQSSRYLVKRTGEKVFLECVQDMDHENMFWYRQDPGLGLRLIYFSYDVKMKEKGDIPEGYSVSREKKERFSLILESASTNQTSMYLCASSYSNTGELFFGEGSRLTVL.

This clone has just a few counts. The chain employs TRBV7-2 and TRBJ2-1, with 11 bases lining up with TRBD2. Germline loops: CDR1 SGHTA, CDR2 FQGNSA. V shed 0 bases, J shed 9 bases, and the junction held 7 bases outside the gene matches. The CDR3 runs to 16 residues. Written as DNA, the CDR3 is TGTGCCAGCAGCTTAGCGGCGCTAGCGGGAGGTACTGAGCAGTTCTTC. As protein: CASSLAALAGGTEQFF.

The gene calls are TRBV29-1 and TRBJ2-1; 11 positions agree with TRBD2. CDR3 size: 15 residues. Germline V gene data show CDR1 as SQVTM and CDR2 as ANQGSEA. V trimming: 8 bases; J trimming: 0 bases; junction bases outside the gene matches: 6. The chain's CDR3 is CSSRLAGSSYNEQFF. The CDR3 DNA follows: TGCAGCTCCAGACTAGCGGGGAGCTCCTACAATGAGCAGTTCTTC.

The sample holds a few counts of this clone. The V gene is TRBV29-1, the J gene TRBJ2-1; 8 positions match TRBD2. Trimming took 7 bases from V and 10 from J; bases not matched to a gene: 15. CDR3 size: 14 residues. Germline V gives CDR1 SQVTM, CDR2 ANQGSEA. CDR3 region: CSAVWGREDGEQFF. CDR3 DNA sequence: TGCAGCGCCGTCTGGGGGCGGGAGGACGGGGAGCAGTTCTTC.

In this sample, this clone turned up a few times. V is TRBV30 and J is TRBJ2-7; no firm D call. Germline CDR1 is GTSNPN and CDR2 is SVGIG (reference sequence). CDR3 length equals 12 residues. Trimming left V 4 bases short and J 4 bases short, with 11 bases between. The CDR3 coding sequence is TGTGCCTGGAAACCTCTCACTTACGAGCAGTACTTC. Translation gives CAWKPLTYEQYF.

The gene calls are TRBV21-1 and TRBJ2-3; the table gives TRBD1 as D, unverified against the DNA. TRBV21-1 is flagged as a pseudogene. The CDR3 covers 18 residues. CDR3: CASSTNMWASLGTDTQYF. DNA of the CDR3: TGTGCCAGCAGCACCAATATGTGGGCCTCGCTGGGCACAGATACGCAGTATTTT.